Presented here are 30 T cell receptor beta chains from one specimen sequenced in a study of T cell responses to AZD1222 COVID-19 vaccine. Libraries were prepared by immunoSEQ multiplex PCR; TCRdb keeps only in-frame clonotypes and omits some of them. The top ten clones hold about 1.9% of a sample with approximately 140,000 clones, approximately 94% of them seen once. Sequencing used peripheral blood, obtained on day 0 of AZD1222 vaccination. All receptors come from an adult in good health.

This clone was seen a single time. V usage is TRBV7-9 and J usage is TRBJ2-4, with D uncertain. Trimming stripped 1 base from V and 0 bases from J, with 7 bases between. This CDR3 has 15 residues. Per the germline V gene, CDR1 is SEHNR and CDR2 is FQNEAQ (reference sequence). In DNA form, the CDR3 reads TGTGCCAGCAGCTTAGTGGTCGTAGCCAAAAACATTCAGTACTTC. This translates into CASSLVVVAKNIQYF.

The genes are TRBV7-2 and TRBJ2-5; 10 bases align to TRBD2. CDR1 is SGHTA, CDR2 FQGNSA, per germline. The CDR3 has 15 residues. V lost 5 bases, J lost 7 bases, and 10 bases stayed unmatched. The CDR3 loop is CASSPAGGARGTQYF. Here the CDR3 DNA reads TGTGCCAGCAGCCCAGCGGGGGGGGCGCGGGGGACCCAGTACTTC. Complete variable domain (other parts from reference TRBV7-2 and TRBJ2-5): GAGVSQSPSNKVTEKGKDVELRCDPISGHTALYWYRQSLGQGLEFLIYFQGNSAPDKSGLPSDRFSAERTGGSVSTLTIQRTQQEDSAVYLCASSPAGGARGTQYFGPGTRLLVL.

This clone has only a few counts. As DNA, the CDR3 is TGTGCCAGCAGTTACTCAATCAGAGGAGATACGCAGTATTTT. Translation gives CASSYSIRGDTQYF. The chain recombines TRBV6-5 with TRBJ2-3; unclear D gene. V was pared by 0 bases and J by 5 bases, with 9 bases between. The CDR3 sequence is 14 residues long. The germline V gene has CDR1 MNHEY and CDR2 SVGAGI.

The rearrangement joins TRBV2 to TRBJ1-3; D is uncertain. The CDR3 extends over 14 amino acids. The V end lost 2 bases, the J end lost 2 bases, and 7 bases lay between the germline ends. Per the germline V gene, CDR1 is SNHLY and CDR2 is FYNNEI. For the CDR3, the DNA is TGTGCCAGCAGTGAACAGCTCACTGGAAACACCATATATTTT. It specifies CASSEQLTGNTIYF.

The rearrangement joins TRBV12-3 or TRBV12-4 to TRBJ2-4; weak D call: TRBD2 (5 bases). The CDR3 is made up of 13 amino acids. Trimming took off 3 bases at V and 5 bases at J, with 8 bases between the two ends. The CDR3 nucleotides are TGTGCCAGCAGTTTTGGGCGGGAAAACATTCAGTACTTC. It codes for CASSFGRENIQYF.

This clone was recorded only once. The chain links TRBV5-4 to TRBJ2-2; a possible D gene is TRBD1 (6 bases). The V end was cut by 2 bases, the J end by 1 base, with 9 bases between. Germline V gives CDR1 SGHNT, CDR2 YYREEE (reference sequence). This CDR3 has 15 amino acids. CDR3 protein: CASSLGQRNTGELFF. DNA of the CDR3: TGTGCCAGCAGCTTAGGACAGCGGAACACCGGGGAGCTGTTTTTT.

Comments on this clone: This specimen includes other DNA sequences encoding the same CDR3. The chain is built from TRBV19 and TRBJ2-5; D perhaps matches TRBD1 (6 bases). V was shortened by 6 bases and J by 4 bases, with 6 bases between the two germline ends. The CDR3 has 11 residues. Germline V gene lookup returns CDR1 LNHDA and CDR2 SQIVND (reference sequence). Written as DNA, the CDR3 is TGTGCCAGTAGCAGGGGAGAGACCCAGTACTTC. Encoded protein: CASSRGETQYF.

The J gene is TRBJ1-1, the V gene TRBV12-3 or TRBV12-4; D not certain. Deletions cut 6 bases from V and 4 bases from J, with 9 bases between. The CDR3 length is 12 residues. CDR3 sequence: CASSPRGTEAFF. The DNA for the CDR3 is TGTGCCAGCAGCCCCCGGGGCACTGAAGCTTTCTTT.

The genes are TRBV9 and TRBJ1-5; a possible D gene is TRBD1 (6 bases). The V end lost 4 bases, the J end lost 9 bases, and 14 bases lay between the germline ends. Germline loops: CDR1 SGDLS, CDR2 YYNGEE. The CDR3 runs 13 residues. The CDR3 bases are TGTGCCAGCAGCCATGGGGGCCGAGGGCCCCAGCATTTT. Residues: CASSHGGRGPQHF.

The genes are TRBV7-3 and TRBJ2-1; 8 nucleotides match TRBD1. V lost 5 bases to trimming and J lost 3 bases; unmatched junction nucleotides: 9. Germline V gene sequence: CDR1 SGHTA, CDR2 FQGTGA. This CDR3 is 16 amino acids long. The chain's CDR3 is CASSPLGTGVYNEQFF. DNA for the CDR3: TGTGCCAGCAGCCCATTAGGGACAGGAGTCTACAATGAGCAGTTCTTC.

The chain is built from TRBV5-4 and TRBJ2-2; 8 bases are a match to TRBD1. V dropped 2 bases and J dropped 7; count of bases not matched to a gene: 7. Germline V lookup: CDR1 SGHNT, CDR2 YYREEE (reference sequence). There are 15 residues in the CDR3. The DNA for the CDR3 is TGTGCCAGCAGCTTCGGGCAGGGGGCGATCGGGGAGCTGTTTTTT. Amino acid sequence: CASSFGQGAIGELFF. Complete variable domain (other parts from reference TRBV5-4 and TRBJ2-2): ETGVTQSPTHLIKTRGQQVTLRCSSQSGHNTVSWYQQALGQGPQFIFQYYREEENGRGNFPPRFSGLQFPNYSSELNVNALELDDSALYLCASSFGQGAIGELFFGEGSRLTVL.

The rearrangement uses TRBV11-2 and TRBJ2-1, with 9 bases aligning to TRBD2. The V segment lost 4 bases and the J segment 4 bases; nucleotides outside the gene matches: 17. The CDR3 contains 19 residues. Germline V lookup: CDR1 SGHAT, CDR2 FQNNGV. The CDR3 sequence: CASSSPGVAGGPGYNEQFF. CDR3 nucleotides: TGTGCCAGCAGCTCCCCAGGGGTGGCGGGAGGGCCGGGGTACAATGAGCAGTTCTTC.

This clone was seen only once. The chain recombines TRBV5-6 with TRBJ1-2; D unresolved. Germline loops: CDR1 SGHDT, CDR2 YYEEEE. The ends were cut back, 1 base at V and 6 bases at J, with 4 bases in the middle. This CDR3 has 11 residues. The CDR3 here is CASSLRDGYTF. CDR3 coding DNA: TGTGCCAGCAGCTTGAGGGATGGCTACACCTTC.

The chain uses TRBV29-1 and TRBJ2-2, with D hard to call. Trimming removed 2 bases at V and 6 bases at J, with 10 bases between. This CDR3 has 13 amino acids. The germline gives CDR1 SQVTM, CDR2 ANQGSEA. The CDR3 sequence: CSVESLNAGELFF. The DNA for the CDR3 is TGCAGCGTTGAATCTTTGAATGCCGGGGAGCTGTTTTTT.

This clone was seen more than once but under ten times. This sequence joins TRBV29-1 and TRBJ2-5; maybe TRBD2 (6 bases). In germline, CDR1 is SQVTM, CDR2 ANQGSEA. Trimming cost V 6 bases and J 5 bases, with 16 bases left between them. The CDR3 sequence is 13 residues long. The CDR3 DNA follows: TGCAGCGTGCCGGGGGACGTAATGGAGACCCAGTACTTC. Protein product: CSVPGDVMETQYF.

The chain carries TRBV27 and TRBJ1-1, with D perhaps TRBD1 (6 bases). The CDR3 length is 13 residues. Germline CDR1 MNHEY, CDR2 SMNVEV (reference sequence). V gave up 5 bases and J gave up 8 bases, with 15 bases separating them. CDR3 nucleotide sequence: TGTGCCAGCAGTCCCTCTCGACAGGCGGAAGCTTTCTTT. This translates into CASSPSRQAEAFF.

The chain employs TRBV21-1 and TRBJ1-5. TRBV21-1 is a pseudogene locus. The CDR3 runs to 19 residues. The CDR3 spells CASSKRWDRKFYSNQPQHF. The CDR3 DNA reads TGTGCCAGCAGCAAAAGGTGGGACCGTAAGTTTTATAGCAATCAGCCCCAGCATTTT.

The chain combines TRBV4-1 with TRBJ2-7, with D possibly matching TRBD1 (6 bases). The germline gives CDR1 MGHRA, CDR2 YSYEKL. The CDR3 loop spans 14 amino acids. Between the trimmed V and J ends, which lost 1 base and 5 bases, there was a span of 12 bases. Written as DNA, the CDR3 is TGCGCCAGCAGCCAAGGCCCAGGGGAGCACGAGCAGTACTTC. As protein: CASSQGPGEHEQYF.

The chain links TRBV6-6 to TRBJ2-5; TRBD2 aligns across 11 bases. Losses at the gene ends were 3 bases for V and 2 bases for J; bases not matched to a gene: 5. Germline CDR1 is MNHNY and CDR2 is SVGAGI (reference sequence). This CDR3 spans 16 amino acids. The CDR3 DNA sequence: TGTGCCAGCAGTTATTTGGCTAGCGGGGGGCAAGAGACCCAGTACTTC. It translates to CASSYLASGGQETQYF.

This chain uses TRBV5-4 with TRBJ1-2; no firm D call. Trimming shortened V by 3 bases and J by 4 bases, and 19 bases separated the two germline ends. CDR1 and CDR2 (germline): SGHNT, YYREEE (reference sequence). The CDR3 runs 16 residues. The CDR3 DNA reads TGTGCCAGCAGCTCCCGGGTCGGGCCGATCAGCTATGGCTACACCTTC. This translates into CASSSRVGPISYGYTF.

This rearrangement joins TRBV7-6 to TRBJ1-1, with D hard to call. Germline V gene lookup returns CDR1 SGHVS and CDR2 FNYEAQ. V lost 8 bases and J lost 6, with 10 bases in between. The CDR3 has 11 residues. The CDR3 sequence: CASANGPEAFF. The DNA of the CDR3 is TGTGCCAGCGCAAACGGGCCTGAAGCTTTCTTT.

CDR3 region: CASKPGAGGANVLTF. CDR3 nucleotides: TGCGCCAGCAAGCCGGGGGCGGGTGGGGCCAACGTCCTGACTTTC. V usage is TRBV10-2 and J usage is TRBJ2-6; D may be TRBD1 or TRBD2 (6 bases each). V gave up 7 bases and J gave up 3 bases, with 13 bases separating them. Germline V gene lookup returns CDR1 WSHSY and CDR2 SAAADI. This CDR3 has 15 residues.

V is TRBV2 and J is TRBJ1-3; tentative D call: TRBD1 (5 bases). Trimming pared 3 bases from V and 0 bases from J, leaving 12 bases between. The CDR3 extends over 16 amino acids. Looked up from germline, CDR1 is SNHLY and CDR2 is FYNNEI. The CDR3 sequence is CASSEKQVFSGNTIYF. The CDR3 DNA reads TGTGCCAGCAGTGAGAAACAGGTATTCTCTGGAAACACCATATATTTT. The full variable domain, in which reference TRBV2 and TRBJ1-3 provide the parts outside the CDR3, is EPEVTQTPSHQVTQMGQEVILRCVPISNHLYFYWYRQILGQKVEFLVSFYNNEISEKSEIFDDQFSVERPDGSNFTLKIRSTKLEDSAMYFCASSEKQVFSGNTIYFGEGSWLTVV.

The chain joins TRBV5-1 to TRBJ2-3, with 14 bases fitting TRBD2. The CDR3 extends over 16 amino acids. Trimming cost V 0 bases and J 6 bases; bases outside gene matches: 3. The V gene's germline CDR1 is SGHRS and CDR2 YFSETQ. The CDR3 bases are TGCGCCAGCAGCTTGGCGGGACTAGCGGGGGTGGATACGCAGTATTTT. Translated: CASSLAGLAGVDTQYF.

J is TRBJ1-5 and V is TRBV10-3, with a possible D match to TRBD1 (5 bases). The V end lost 0 bases, the J end lost 4 bases, and 13 bases lay between the germline ends. Germline V gene data show CDR1 as ENHRY and CDR2 as SYGVKD. CDR3 length: 16 amino acids. CDR3 coding DNA: TGTGCCATCAGTGAGTCGACGGGGGGAGGGAATCAGCCCCAGCATTTT. Amino acid sequence: CAISESTGGGNQPQHF.

V is TRBV9 and J is TRBJ1-1, with a possible D match to TRBD1 (5 bases). This CDR3 is 14 amino acids long. Trimming removed 0 bases at V and 9 bases at J, with 15 bases between. Germline V gene lookup returns CDR1 SGDLS and CDR2 YYNGEE. CDR3 coding DNA: TGTGCCAGCAGCGTAGGTGGAGGTGAGGGGAAAGCTTTCTTT. Its translation is CASSVGGGEGKAFF.

The chain couples TRBV29-1 to TRBJ1-3; no definite D call. The CDR3 length is 13 residues. Germline V gene data show CDR1 as SQVTM and CDR2 as ANQGSEA. The V end lost 4 bases, the J end lost 2 bases, and 9 bases lay between the germline ends. The CDR3 protein is CSVVSHPGNTIYF. For the CDR3, the DNA is TGCAGCGTTGTATCCCACCCTGGAAACACCATATATTTT.

This clone was seen once. This chain uses TRBV27 with TRBJ2-3; 14 bases match TRBD2. The CDR3 is made up of 15 amino acids. Germline V lookup: CDR1 MNHEY, CDR2 SMNVEV (reference sequence). V shed 11 bases, J shed 6 bases, and the junction held 10 bases outside the gene matches. In DNA form, the CDR3 reads TGTGCCGTGGGGGGACTAGCGGGAGCTGAGGATACGCAGTATTTT. Its translation is CAVGGLAGAEDTQYF.

The chain uses TRBV13 and TRBJ1-2; TRBD1 matches 7 bases. Germline V gene data show CDR1 as PRHDT and CDR2 as FYEKMQ (reference sequence). This CDR3 is 15 amino acids long. Trimming took 2 bases from V and 3 from J; bases not matched to a gene: 6. In nucleotides, the CDR3 is TGTGCCAGCAGCTTACGTCGAGGGGGCGACTATGGCTACACCTTC. It yields the protein CASSLRRGGDYGYTF. Full variable domain (outside the CDR3, taken from reference TRBV13 and TRBJ1-2): AAGVIQSPRHLIKEKRETATLKCYPIPRHDTVYWYQQGPGQDPQFLISFYEKMQSDKGSIPDRFSAQQFSDYHSELNMSSLELGDSALYFCASSLRRGGDYGYTFGSGTRLTVV.

V gene TRBV4-2 combines with J gene TRBJ2-7; weak D call: TRBD2 (5 bases). The length of the CDR3 is 15 residues. Trimming cost V 2 bases and J 0 bases, with 11 bases left between them. Looked up from germline, CDR1 is LGHNA and CDR2 is YNFKEQ. CDR3 DNA: TGTGCCAGCAGCCAATCTCAGGCGGGCTCCTACGAGCAGTACTTC. Its protein is CASSQSQAGSYEQYF.